These 30 T cell receptor beta chains originate from one sample sequenced in a study of cytomegalovirus exposure and HLA in healthy donors. Data came from immunoSEQ multiplex PCR; TCRdb stores just in-frame clones and leaves some out. The sample records almost 65,000 clones, around 88% being singletons. Sequenced material: PBMCs. These receptors were taken from a woman in her late teens or twenties in good health and CMV-seronegative.

The chain employs TRBV10-3 and TRBJ1-1, with 9 bases that match TRBD1. V lost 6 bases and J lost 3; bases outside the gene matches: 5. The CDR3 runs 14 residues. Germline CDR1 is ENHRY and CDR2 is SYGVKD. This CDR3 reads CAIRYRGLYTEAFF. CDR3 nucleotides: TGTGCCATCAGGTACAGGGGGCTATACACTGAAGCTTTCTTT.

The CDR3 nucleotides read TGTGCCAGCAGCTTAGGTCCCGGGACAGGGATCGATGGCTACACCTTC. It encodes CASSLGPGTGIDGYTF. The rearrangement joins TRBV7-6 to TRBJ1-2; TRBD1 matches at 9 bases. The germline V gene has CDR1 SGHVS and CDR2 FNYEAQ. The CDR3 consists of 16 residues. V trimming: 1 base; J trimming: 6 bases; junction bases outside the gene matches: 9.

The chain joins TRBV7-2 to TRBJ1-1, with 8 bases fitting TRBD1. Germline V gene data show CDR1 as SGHTA and CDR2 as FQGNSA. This CDR3 comprises 11 residues. V lost 3 bases, J lost 10 bases, and 1 base stayed unmatched. In DNA, the CDR3 is TGTGCCAGCAGCTTCAGGGGGCCAGCTTTCTTT. Its protein product is CASSFRGPAFF.

The chain uses TRBV4-2 and TRBJ2-1; tentative D call: TRBD2 (6 bases). V lost 0 bases and J lost 2, with 8 bases in between. The CDR3 totals 15 residues. CDR1 is LGHNA and CDR2 is YNFKEQ in the germline V gene. The CDR3 DNA reads as TGTGCCAGCAGCCAAGATAGGGAGGCCTACAATGAGCAGTTCTTC. It translates to CASSQDREAYNEQFF.

The V call is TRBV13, the J call TRBJ1-5, with 8 bases that match TRBD1. Unmatched junction bases numbered 8, after V lost 7 bases and J lost 0 bases. Per the germline V gene, CDR1 is PRHDT and CDR2 is FYEKMQ (reference sequence). The CDR3 spans 16 residues. The CDR3 sequence is CASTSSDRGSNQPQHF. CDR3 sequence (DNA): TGTGCCAGCACTTCTTCTGACAGGGGTAGCAATCAGCCCCAGCATTTT.

This clone was observed a single time. The rearrangement joins TRBV9 to TRBJ2-2, with 10 nucleotides matching TRBD2. V was clipped by 0 bases and J by 2 bases; unmatched bases: 1. The germline V gene encodes CDR1 SGDLS and CDR2 YYNGEE. The CDR3 runs to 16 residues. The CDR3 sequence: CASSVASGGNTGELFF. The CDR3, as DNA: TGTGCCAGCAGCGTAGCTAGCGGGGGTAACACCGGGGAGCTGTTTTTT.

The rearrangement joins TRBV29-1 to TRBJ2-5; 8 bases are shared with TRBD1. Germline V CDR1 and CDR2: SQVTM, ANQGSEA. V lost 5 bases to trimming and J lost 5 bases; unmatched junction nucleotides: 10. The CDR3 is 14 amino acids. The CDR3 bases are TGCAGCGTTTCAACACGGACAGGGCTCGAGACCCAGTACTTC. It encodes CSVSTRTGLETQYF.

The rearrangement joins TRBV9 to TRBJ2-2; 8 bases align to TRBD1. Germline assignment: CDR1 SGDLS and CDR2 YYNGEE. The V and J ends lost 0 bases and 0 bases, in that order; junction bases with no gene match: 7. CDR3 length equals 18 residues. The CDR3 nucleotides read TGTGCCAGCAGCGTAGGGAGGACAGGGATGCCGAACACCGGGGAGCTGTTTTTT. Its protein product is CASSVGRTGMPNTGELFF.

The chain uses TRBV6-6 and TRBJ1-1; no definite D call. CDR3 length: 16 amino acids. The V end was cut by 6 bases, the J end by 1 base, with 18 bases between. The germline V gene encodes CDR1 MNHNY and CDR2 SVGAGI (reference sequence). CDR3 nucleotides: TGTGCCAGCAGAACGGCCTTAGAGGATGAGAACACTGAAGCTTTCTTT. Translation gives CASRTALEDENTEAFF.

The chain couples TRBV28 to TRBJ2-7; maybe TRBD1 (5 bases). Germline CDR1 is MDHEN and CDR2 is SYDVKM. This CDR3 contains 14 residues. Trimming pared 8 bases from V and 3 bases from J, leaving 17 bases between. The CDR3 DNA reads TGTGCCAGCGTGTCCGGTAGACAGTTCTACGAGCAGTACTTC. Translating it yields CASVSGRQFYEQYF.

This clone was detected once. V and J are TRBV7-2 and TRBJ1-2, with a weak D call TRBD1 (6 bases). Trimming took off 5 bases at V and 7 bases at J, with 20 bases between the two ends. The germline CDR1 and CDR2 sequences are SGHTA and FQGNSA. This CDR3 spans 15 amino acids. The CDR3 region has the DNA TGTGCCAGCAGCCAGAGGGGGGGAAGGGGTGGTGGCTACACCTTC. Translation: CASSQRGGRGGGYTF. The full variable domain, its missing parts supplied by reference TRBV7-2 and TRBJ1-2, is GAGVSQSPSNKVTEKGKDVELRCDPISGHTALYWYRQSLGQGLEFLIYFQGNSAPDKSGLPSDRFSAERTGGSVSTLTIQRTQQEDSAVYLCASSQRGGRGGGYTFGSGTRLTVV.

This clone was recorded only once. V is TRBV5-1 and J is TRBJ1-2; D uncertain. This CDR3 spans 14 amino acids. V was shortened by 0 bases and J by 3 bases, with 9 bases between the two germline ends. The germline gives CDR1 SGHRS, CDR2 YFSETQ. This CDR3 reads CASSLVTVDYGYTF. DNA for the CDR3: TGCGCCAGCAGCTTGGTTACGGTGGACTATGGCTACACCTTC.

The chain recombines TRBV18 with TRBJ1-1, with D hard to call. The CDR3 sequence is 14 residues long. V was shortened by 2 bases and J by 1 base, with 8 bases between the two germline ends. From germline, CDR1 is KGHSH and CDR2 LQKENI. CDR3 DNA sequence: TGTGCCAGCTCACCAACGGGAAAGAACACTGAAGCTTTCTTT. It specifies CASSPTGKNTEAFF.

The count of this clone is one. V and J are TRBV4-2 and TRBJ2-1; 7 positions agree with TRBD2. Trimming cost V 2 bases and J 0 bases; bases outside gene matches: 10. CDR1 and CDR2 (germline): LGHNA, YNFKEQ. The CDR3 is 18 residues long. CDR3 sequence: CASSQRLLGGSSYNEQFF. CDR3 coding DNA: TGTGCCAGCAGCCAAAGGTTGCTTGGCGGGAGCTCCTACAATGAGCAGTTCTTC.

This clone occurred a few times. This chain links TRBV4-3 with TRBJ2-2; D gene unclear. The CDR3 consists of 13 residues. Trimming removed 2 bases from V and 7 bases from J, with 8 bases in between. Germline-derived CDR1 and CDR2 are LGHNA and YSLEER. The CDR3: CASSQFQIGELFF. The CDR3 coding sequence is TGCGCCAGCAGCCAATTCCAGATCGGGGAGCTGTTTTTT.

The chain joins TRBV10-3 to TRBJ1-2, with D tentatively TRBD1 (6 bases). The CDR3 spans 14 residues. Germline CDR1 is ENHRY and CDR2 is SYGVKD. Trimming left V 6 bases short and J 2 bases short, with 13 bases between. CDR3 region: CAIRNTGSNYGYTF. The CDR3 DNA is TGTGCCATCAGAAATACAGGGTCCAACTATGGCTACACCTTC.

The chain links TRBV27 to TRBJ2-7; 9 nucleotides align to TRBD1. This CDR3 has 15 amino acids. V lost 3 bases, J lost 3 bases, and 6 bases stayed unmatched. Germline V CDR1 and CDR2: MNHEY, SMNVEV (reference sequence). The CDR3 DNA reads as TGTGCCAGCAGTTTGTACGGGACAGGGATCTACGAGCAGTACTTC. Translated: CASSLYGTGIYEQYF.

The chain links TRBV30 to TRBJ1-2; TRBD1 agrees at 9 bases. The CDR3 has 13 amino acids. Germline V gene lookup returns CDR1 GTSNPN and CDR2 SVGIG (reference sequence). The J segment lost 5 bases and the V segment lost 5 bases, leaving 6 bases of the junction unmatched. This CDR3 reads CAWLGQGVYGYTF. The CDR3 nucleotides read TGTGCCTGGCTGGGACAGGGAGTTTATGGCTACACCTTC.

This chain connects TRBV7-6 to TRBJ2-1; 12 bases line up with TRBD2. The CDR3 runs to 15 residues. The V segment lost 5 bases and the J segment 6 bases; nucleotides outside the gene matches: 5. The germline CDR1 and CDR2 sequences are SGHVS and FNYEAQ. This CDR3 is CASSASGGASNEQFF. The CDR3 region has the DNA TGTGCCAGCAGCGCTAGCGGGGGGGCCAGCAATGAGCAGTTCTTC.

The CDR3 coding sequence is TGTGCCAGCTCACCATACTACGGACAGGGACCATACGAGCAGTACTTC. It yields the protein CASSPYYGQGPYEQYF. The chain is built from TRBV18 and TRBJ2-7; 8 nucleotides align to TRBD1. V shed 2 bases and J 4 bases; nucleotides not matched to a gene: 10. Germline V gene sequence: CDR1 KGHSH, CDR2 LQKENI. The CDR3 runs to 16 residues.

This clone has only one observation. The chain is built from TRBV27 and TRBJ2-7; TRBD1 agrees at 9 bases. Looked up from germline, CDR1 is MNHEY and CDR2 is SMNVEV (reference sequence). J lost 2 bases, V lost 5 bases, and 7 bases had no gene match. This CDR3 region has 15 residues. The CDR3 DNA is TGTGCCAGCAGTCCACCGGGACAGGGTGCCTACGAGCAGTACTTC. It specifies CASSPPGQGAYEQYF.

V is TRBV6-6 and J is TRBJ1-1; 9 positions agree with TRBD1. In germline, CDR1 is MNHNY, CDR2 SVGAGI (reference sequence). The CDR3 extends over 13 amino acids. J was trimmed by 3 bases and V by 8 bases; bases with no gene match: 4. In DNA, the CDR3 is TGTGCCAGCCTACAGGGGGCGGACACTGAAGCTTTCTTT. Translated, it gives CASLQGADTEAFF.

This clone was observed a few times. The J gene is TRBJ1-5, the V gene TRBV11-2, with unresolved D. CDR1 SGHAT and CDR2 FQNNGV come from the germline V gene. The length of the CDR3 is 13 residues. V lost 0 bases to trimming and J lost 5 bases, with 5 bases between them. The CDR3, as DNA: TGTGCCAGCAGCTTAGATCAGTATCAGCCCCAGCATTTT. Translation: CASSLDQYQPQHF.

This chain links TRBV6-1 with TRBJ2-7, with D possibly matching TRBD2 (5 bases). The CDR3 spans 15 residues. CDR1 is MNHNS, CDR2 SASEGT, per germline. V was cut by 2 bases and J by 0 bases, with 11 bases left in between. CDR3 nucleotides: TGTGCCAGCAGTGAACAGGACTTCTCCTCCTACGAGCAGTACTTC. This translates into CASSEQDFSSYEQYF.

The chain carries TRBV4-2 and TRBJ2-1, with D perhaps TRBD2 (6 bases). Trimming pared 1 base from V and 3 bases from J, leaving 13 bases between. Germline V gene data show CDR1 as LGHNA and CDR2 as YNFKEQ. CDR3 length: 16 residues. The chain's CDR3 is CASSQGGGTDYNEQFF. CDR3 nucleotide sequence: TGTGCCAGCAGCCAAGGAGGAGGGACGGACTACAATGAGCAGTTCTTC.

The chain links TRBV6-5 to TRBJ2-7; D is perhaps TRBD2 (5 bases). Germline V CDR1 and CDR2: MNHEY, SVGAGI. The CDR3 runs to 11 residues. V lost 11 bases and J 3 bases, leaving 11 bases between the germline ends. The CDR3 region is CARRVFYEQYF. The CDR3 nucleotides are TGTGCCCGGCGGGTTTTCTACGAGCAGTACTTC.

V usage is TRBV7-8 and J usage is TRBJ2-3; 8 bases line up with TRBD2. Germline V gene lookup returns CDR1 SGHVS and CDR2 FQNEAQ. CDR3 length: 14 residues. V gave up 8 bases and J gave up 6 bases; unmatched junction bases: 10. CDR3 sequence (DNA): TGTGCCAGCGAAAAAGCGGGAGCTTCCGATACGCAGTATTTT. Translating gives CASEKAGASDTQYF.

The chain combines TRBV19 with TRBJ1-5, with D tentatively TRBD1 (6 bases). CDR1 is LNHDA and CDR2 is SQIVND in the germline V gene (reference sequence). V gave up 7 bases and J gave up 2 bases, with 21 bases separating them. The CDR3 extends over 17 amino acids. The CDR3 sequence is CASKQGNLLLRNQPQHF. CDR3 sequence (DNA): TGTGCCAGTAAACAGGGAAACCTTCTCCTTCGCAATCAGCCCCAGCATTTT.

This chain uses TRBV7-2 with TRBJ2-2, with TRBD1 matching over 8 bases. The CDR3 is 15 amino acids. V was clipped by 5 bases and J by 2 bases; unmatched bases: 4. Germline CDR1 reads SGHTA; CDR2 reads FQGNSA. Here the CDR3 DNA reads TGTGCCAGCAGCCCGGACAGGGCAAACACCGGGGAGCTGTTTTTT. It codes for CASSPDRANTGELFF.

The rearrangement joins TRBV11-3 to TRBJ2-2; D unresolved. CDR3 length: 13 amino acids. V was pared by 4 bases and J by 6 bases, with 9 bases between. Germline lookup yields CDR1 SGHNT and CDR2 YENEEA. CDR3 in amino acids: CASSSRVAGELFF. CDR3 DNA sequence: TGTGCCAGCAGCTCCCGGGTAGCCGGGGAGCTGTTTTTT.